Listed below are T cell receptor beta chains from one sample, sequenced in a study of blood T cell repertoires in COVID-19. Using immunoSEQ multiplex PCR, the repertoire was profiled, and TCRdb retains in-frame clones only, with some absent. The sample yields a few hundred thousand clones, 80% to 90% seen once. The sequencing sample was made of PBMCs or T cells enriched from blood (not recorded which). The receptor set was obtained from a man between 35 and 55 years old in a cohort exposed to, infected with or recovered from COVID-19 (not recorded which). The CDR3 runs from the conserved cysteine through the conserved F or W. D genes are given only for firm matches. Some rows have no size entry. The others give once, few or many, or a class for an expanded clone.

D,J,size,length,V,DNA,CDR3
TRBD2,TRBJ2-3,.,13,TRBV29-1,TGCAGCGGCCGGGGGGGGCTATCAGATACGCAGTATTTT,CSGRGGLSDTQYF
TRBD2,TRBJ2-2,once,14,TRBV20-1,TGCAGTGCTAGTCGAGCAGCGGGAGCCGGGGAGCTGTTTTTT,CSASRAAGAGELFF
TRBD2,TRBJ2-1,.,17,TRBV11-3,TGTGCCAGCAGCTCGAGCTCACTAGCGCGTTTCAGTGGTGAGCAGTTCTTC,CASSSSSLARFSGEQFF
TRBD1,TRBJ1-4,.,14,TRBV19,TGTGCCAGTAGTATTGGACAGGGGTCAGAAAAACTGTTTTTT,CASSIGQGSEKLFF
TRBD2,TRBJ2-7,.,17,TRBV4-2,TGTGCCAGCAGACCCGGGACTAGCGCAAATGAGGCCTACGAGCAGTACTTC,CASRPGTSANEAYEQYF
.,TRBJ2-7,.,15,TRBV11-3,TGTGCCAGCAGCCCCGGGCGGGGAAATAGCTACGAGCAGTACTTC,CASSPGRGNSYEQYF
TRBD1,TRBJ1-1,.,12,TRBV6-5,TGTGCCAGCAGCGTGACAGGGGGCAGAGCTTTCTTT,CASSVTGGRAFF
TRBD2,TRBJ2-1,once,15,TRBV18,TGTGCCAGCTCAGAGACTAGCGGATTGTTCAATGAGCAGTTCTTC,CASSETSGLFNEQFF
.,TRBJ1-5,.,14,TRBV11-2,TGTGCCAGCAGCTTATCTCGGGGTAATCAGCCCCAGCATTTT,CASSLSRGNQPQHF
.,TRBJ2-1,.,16,TRBV2,TGTGCCAGCAGTTATCAGGACCTTTTTCCGCGGGTTGAGCAGTTCTTC,CASSYQDLFPRVEQFF
TRBD2,TRBJ2-1,.,17,TRBV14,TGTGCCAGCAGCCTCCCGGGACTAGCGGGAGGGTACAATGAGCAGTTCTTC,CASSLPGLAGGYNEQFF